A selection of T cell receptor beta chains follows, all from one sample in a study of T cells in narcolepsy. The table came from immunoSEQ multiplex PCR; TCRdb's copy has only in-frame clones and leaves some out. The sample holds tens of thousands of clones, about four fifths seen once. The sequencing input was memory (CD45RA-) CD4+ T cells from blood. All receptors come from a human donor in good health. The CDR3 runs from the conserved cysteine through the conserved F or W. Each record gives: CDR3 length, D gene, J gene, clone size, V gene, CDR3 DNA, CDR3 protein. D genes are given only for firm matches. Only some rows state a clone size, as once, few, many or a class for expanded clones.

14 TRBD1 TRBJ1-5 . TRBV7-2 TGTGCCAGCAGTGAGGGACAGCTCAATCAGCCCCAGCATTTT CASSEGQLNQPQHF
12 . TRBJ1-4 . TRBV29-1 TGCAGCGTTGCTGTAGAAAATGAAAAACTGTTTTTT CSVAVENEKLFF
13 . TRBJ2-5 . TRBV30 TGTGCCTGGAGTGTGTTGTTCCAAGAGACCCAGTACTTC CAWSVLFQETQYF
13 . TRBJ1-1 . TRBV10-3 TGTGCCATTACCGGGACTATGAACACTGAAGCTTTCTTT CAITGTMNTEAFF
13 . TRBJ2-1 . TRBV29-1 TGCAGCGTCGGGGGAGCGGCTTACAATGAGCAGTTCTTC CSVGGAAYNEQFF
18 TRBD2 TRBJ2-2 . TRBV7-8 TGTGCCAGCAGCCTAAAACCCACTAGCGGAACGAACACCGGGGAGCTGTTTTTT CASSLKPTSGTNTGELFF
13 TRBD1 TRBJ2-7 . TRBV5-6 TGTGCCAGCAGCTTGAGGCAGGGGGACGAGCAGTACTTC CASSLRQGDEQYF
13 TRBD1 TRBJ1-2 . TRBV6-1 TGTGCCAGCAGTTTCACAGGGGTGGATGGCTACACCTTC CASSFTGVDGYTF
16 . TRBJ2-7 few TRBV6-9 TGTGCCAGCAGTTCCCTACGACAGGGACTATACTACGAGCAGTACTTC CASSSLRQGLYYEQYF
13 . TRBJ2-7 . TRBV2 TGTGCCAGCAGTGAAAGAGGGGCAGGGGACCAGTACTTC CASSERGAGDQYF
16 TRBD1 TRBJ1-3 . TRBV7-2 TGTGCCAGCAGCTTACAGGGGGCCCTTCGGGGAAACACCATATATTTT CASSLQGALRGNTIYF
15 TRBD1 TRBJ1-6 . TRBV18 TGTGCCAGCTCAACCGGACAGGGGGCTAATTCACCCCTCCACTTT CASSTGQGANSPLHF
12 . TRBJ2-5 . TRBV29-1 TGCAGCGTTTGGCTATCGTCGGAGACCCAGTACTTC CSVWLSSETQYF
11 TRBD2 TRBJ2-1 . TRBV6-5 TGTGCCAGCAGTACTAGCGTGGAGCAGTTCTTC CASSTSVEQFF
13 . TRBJ2-5 . TRBV7-2 TGTGCCAGCAGCGACCCGGCCCGAGAGACCCAGTACTTC CASSDPARETQYF
13 . TRBJ1-1 few TRBV11-2 TGTGCCAGCAGCCCGGGGACGGCAAAAGGAGCTTTCTTT CASSPGTAKGAFF
17 TRBD1 TRBJ2-5 . TRBV11-1 TGTGCCAGCTCCATGGGCCCCGGGACAGGGGAGGAAGAGACCCAGTACTTC CASSMGPGTGEEETQYF
15 TRBD1 TRBJ2-3 . TRBV7-3 TGTGCCAGCAGTCGGACAGGCCCTAGCACAGATACGCAGTATTTT CASSRTGPSTDTQYF
14 . TRBJ2-2 . TRBV5-4 TGTGCCAGCAGTTTACCAGGGTACACCGGGGAGCTGTTTTTT CASSLPGYTGELFF
15 . TRBJ2-2 . TRBV7-9 TGTGCCAGCAGCTTAGTCGGAGGGAACGGCGGGGAGCTGTTTTTT CASSLVGGNGGELFF
17 . TRBJ2-1 . TRBV27 TGTGCCAGCAGTCCGATCCTCGACACCGACTCCTACAATGAGCAGTTCTTC CASSPILDTDSYNEQFF
14 TRBD2 TRBJ2-7 . TRBV7-9 TGTGCCAGCAGCTGGACCGGGACTACCTACGAGCAGTACTTC CASSWTGTTYEQYF
14 . TRBJ2-1 . TRBV19 TGTGCCAGTAGACGGGACGGCGAACAAGGTGAGCAGTTCTTC CASRRDGEQGEQFF
14 . TRBJ2-7 once TRBV5-1 TGCGCCAGCAGCTCGCTCCAGGACATCGCCGAGCAGTACTTC CASSSLQDIAEQYF
14 . TRBJ2-1 . TRBV5-4 TGTGCCAGCAGCTTGAAGACCTCGGGGGATGAGCAGTTCTTC CASSLKTSGDEQFF
13 . TRBJ1-2 . TRBV14 TGTGCCAGCAGCCAAGTCCCAGGCGGTGGCTACACCTTC CASSQVPGGGYTF
13 . TRBJ2-7 . TRBV9 TGTGCCAGTAAAAATAAATTGGGTTACGAGCAGTACTTC CASKNKLGYEQYF
14 TRBD1 TRBJ1-5 . TRBV5-4 TGTGCCAGCAGCTTGACAGGGGGCCATCAGCCCCAGCATTTT CASSLTGGHQPQHF
12 . TRBJ1-4 . TRBV7-2 TGTGCCAGCAGTCCCACGGAGGAAAAACTGTTTTTT CASSPTEEKLFF
16 . TRBJ2-4 once TRBV12-1 TGTGCCAGCAGCTTCGGGACTAGAAATCCCAAAAACATTCAGTACTTC CASSFGTRNPKNIQYF
15 TRBD1 TRBJ2-2 . TRBV6-1 TGTGCCAGCAGGACAGGGGGCAAGAACACCGGGGAGCTGTTTTTT CASRTGGKNTGELFF
14 . TRBJ2-7 . TRBV11-3 TGTGCCAGCAGCTTAGGGACCTCCTCCTACGAGCAGTACTTC CASSLGTSSYEQYF
12 . TRBJ2-5 few TRBV4-3 TGCGCCAGCAGCCACTCGAAAGGGACCCAGTACTTC CASSHSKGTQYF
13 TRBD1 TRBJ2-7 . TRBV6-5 TGTGCCAGCACCTCTAACAGGGGGAACGAGCAGTACTTC CASTSNRGNEQYF
15 TRBD1 TRBJ1-5 . TRBV19 TGTGCCAGTAGCGGTCAGGGGGGTACCAATCAGCCCCAGCATTTT CASSGQGGTNQPQHF
15 . TRBJ2-3 . TRBV5-8 TGTGCCAGCAGCCTCAACCTCGGGACGGCAGATACGCAGTATTTT CASSLNLGTADTQYF
15 TRBD1 TRBJ2-1 once TRBV28 TGTGCCAGCCTTACTGGACAGGGGGCGTTCAATGAGCAGTTCTTC CASLTGQGAFNEQFF
12 . TRBJ1-1 . TRBV18 TGTGCCAGCTCACCACTGGGCTCTGAAGCTTTCTTT CASSPLGSEAFF
13 . TRBJ1-5 . TRBV6-5 TGTGCCAGCAATGGGGGTAGCAATCAGCCCCAGCATTTT CASNGGSNQPQHF
12 . TRBJ2-5 . TRBV12-5 TGTGCTAGTGGTTACAGTCAAGAGACCCAGTACTTC CASGYSQETQYF
15 . TRBJ2-3 . TRBV9 TGTGCCAGCAGCTCCCAGGGTGGGGGCGGAGATACGCAGTATTTT CASSSQGGGGDTQYF
15 . TRBJ1-2 . TRBV6-1 TGTGCCAGCAGTGAACTGTGGGAGATCAGCTATGGCTACACCTTC CASSELWEISYGYTF
14 . TRBJ1-5 . TRBV30 TGTGCCTGGAGTGGATATGGCTTCAATCAGCCCCAGCATTTT CAWSGYGFNQPQHF